Presented here are 14 T cell receptor beta chains from one specimen sequenced in a study of identifying expanded T cells in peripheral blood. Clones were read by immunoSEQ multiplex PCR, and TCRdb kept only the in-frame ones, dropping some. The top ten hold around 20% of the sample, which has some 78,000 clones, roughly 89% seen once. Sequenced material: blood. Receptors were obtained from a person aged 18-70 years in good health.

The chain is built from TRBV4-1 and TRBJ2-5; 13 nucleotides match TRBD2. Germline lookup yields CDR1 MGHRA and CDR2 YSYEKL. The CDR3 length is 15 residues. The J segment lost 8 bases and the V segment lost 1 base, leaving 4 bases of the junction unmatched. The CDR3: CASSQAGLAGETQYF. CDR3 coding DNA: TGCGCCAGCAGCCAAGCTGGACTAGCGGGAGAAACCCAGTACTTC.

The genes are TRBV7-6 and TRBJ2-2, with TRBD2 identical over 11 bases. V shed 2 bases, J shed 1 base, and the junction held 6 bases outside the gene matches. CDR1 is SGHVS and CDR2 is FNYEAQ in the germline V gene. CDR3 length: 18 residues. CDR3 in amino acids: CASSLYGTSGRNTGELFF. For the CDR3, the DNA is TGTGCCAGCAGCTTATATGGGACTAGCGGTAGGAACACCGGGGAGCTGTTTTTT.

This chain connects TRBV7-8 to TRBJ2-4, with D unresolved. Trimming took 1 base from V and 6 from J, leaving 13 bases between them. The CDR3 spans 15 residues. CDR1 and CDR2 from the germline V gene are SGHVS and FQNEAQ. The DNA for the CDR3 is TGTGCCAGCAGCTTAGAAATGGAGTCGCTAAACATTCAGTACTTC. This gives the protein CASSLEMESLNIQYF.

This rearrangement joins TRBV28 to TRBJ2-5, with 7 bases identical to TRBD1. The length of the CDR3 is 16 residues. With V trimmed by 6 bases and J by 3 bases, 13 bases remained unmatched. The germline gives CDR1 MDHEN, CDR2 SYDVKM. The CDR3 region has the DNA TGTGCCAGCAGCAGCTGGGACAGTCATAATAAAGAGACCCAGTACTTC. Encoded protein: CASSSWDSHNKETQYF.

The chain links TRBV4-3 to TRBJ2-3; a possible D gene is TRBD2 (6 bases). Trimming pared 4 bases from V and 0 bases from J, leaving 11 bases between. Per the germline V gene, CDR1 is LGHNA and CDR2 is YSLEER. The CDR3 consists of 15 residues. The CDR3 spells CASSLGSGSTDTQYF. The CDR3 nucleotides read TGCGCCAGCAGCCTCGGAAGCGGGAGCACAGATACGCAGTATTTT.

This chain connects TRBV11-1 to TRBJ2-3; 7 bases agree with TRBD1. The CDR3 is made up of 15 amino acids. The germline V gene encodes CDR1 SGHAT and CDR2 FQDESV (reference sequence). The V and J ends lost 4 bases and 2 bases, in that order; junction bases with no gene match: 6. In DNA, the CDR3 is TGTGCCAGCAGCTCGTCCGGGACAGTCACAGATACGCAGTATTTT. Protein product: CASSSSGTVTDTQYF. The full variable domain, with the rest looked up from reference TRBV11-1 and TRBJ2-3, is EAEVAQSPRYKITEKSQAVAFWCDPISGHATLYWYRQILGQGPELLVQFQDESVVDDSQLPKDRFSAERLKGVDSTLKIQPAELGDSAMYLCASSSSGTVTDTQYFGPGTRLTVL.

The chain uses TRBV28 and TRBJ2-1, with D possibly being TRBD1 (5 bases). Germline V gene lookup returns CDR1 MDHEN and CDR2 SYDVKM. This CDR3 contains 15 residues. The V gene lost 2 bases and the J gene lost 7 bases, with 15 bases spanning the gap. In nucleotides, the CDR3 is TGTGCCAGCAGTTTAACCGGCCAGGGTAGGAATGAGCAGTTCTTC. This gives the protein CASSLTGQGRNEQFF.

The chain has TRBV28 and TRBJ2-2, with a possible D match to TRBD1 (5 bases). Deletions cut 5 bases from V and 4 bases from J, with 14 bases between. Looked up from germline, CDR1 is MDHEN and CDR2 is SYDVKM. The CDR3 extends over 15 amino acids. The CDR3 region is CASSPDSTSTGELFF. The CDR3 region has the DNA TGTGCCAGCAGTCCTGACAGTACGAGCACCGGGGAGCTGTTTTTT.

This clone appeared a few times. The rearrangement uses TRBV9 and TRBJ1-1; a weak D match, TRBD1 (5 bases). The CDR3 sequence is 18 residues long. Germline V CDR1 and CDR2: SGDLS, YYNGEE. With 4 bases removed from V and 5 bases from J, the gap between germline ends came to 27 bases. This chain's CDR3 is CASSPLSGTGGRRTEAFF. CDR3 bases: TGTGCCAGCAGCCCCCTCAGCGGTACCGGGGGTAGGCGGACTGAAGCTTTCTTT. The full variable domain, completed using reference TRBV9 and TRBJ1-1, is DSGVTQTPKHLITATGQRVTLRCSPRSGDLSVYWYQQSLDQGLQFLIQYYNGEERAKGNILERFSAQQFPDLHSELNLSSLELGDSALYFCASSPLSGTGGRRTEAFFGQGTRLTVV.

The V gene is TRBV2, the J gene TRBJ2-7; D perhaps matches TRBD2 (5 bases). The CDR3 has 13 residues. Per germline, CDR1 SNHLY and CDR2 FYNNEI. Trimming took 11 bases from V and 3 from J, leaving 17 bases between them. CDR3 protein: CASQSTSDYEQYF. DNA of the CDR3: TGTGCCTCTCAGAGTACTAGTGACTACGAGCAGTACTTC. Full variable domain (rest looked up from reference TRBV2 and TRBJ2-7): EPEVTQTPSHQVTQMGQEVILRCVPISNHLYFYWYRQILGQKVEFLVSFYNNEISEKSEIFDDQFSVERPDGSNFTLKIRSTKLEDSAMYFCASQSTSDYEQYFGPGTRLTVT.

The J gene is TRBJ2-7, the V gene TRBV5-1, with TRBD2 matching over 7 bases. V was clipped by 7 bases and J by 4 bases; unmatched bases: 11. CDR3 length: 14 amino acids. Germline CDR1 and CDR2: SGHRS and YFSETQ. CDR3 sequence (DNA): TGCGCCAGCTCTGACCGGGACTACGGTTACGAGCAGTACTTC. It encodes CASSDRDYGYEQYF.

The V and J genes are TRBV7-2 and TRBJ2-4, with 7 bases matching TRBD2. After removal of 5 bases from V and 8 bases from J, the junction contained 9 bases not matched to a gene. CDR3 length: 14 residues. Per germline, CDR1 SGHTA and CDR2 FQGNSA. As DNA, the CDR3 is TGTGCCAGCAGCCTCGACCCCGGGGGGTACATTCAGTACTTC. This translates into CASSLDPGGYIQYF.

The V gene is TRBV6-6, the J gene TRBJ2-5; the match to TRBD2 covers 10 bases. The CDR3 is 13 amino acids. V shed 5 bases, J shed 5 bases, and the junction held 2 bases outside the gene matches. CDR1 and CDR2 from the germline V gene are MNHNY and SVGAGI (reference sequence). Here the CDR3 reads CASSGTSVETQYF. CDR3 coding DNA: TGTGCCAGCAGTGGGACTAGCGTGGAGACCCAGTACTTC.

V is TRBV7-9 and J is TRBJ2-7; 7 positions match TRBD2. V shed 5 bases and J 0 bases; nucleotides not matched to a gene: 1. This CDR3 is 13 amino acids long. In germline, CDR1 is SEHNR, CDR2 FQNEAQ (reference sequence). The CDR3 sequence: CASSGTNSYEQYF. DNA for the CDR3: TGTGCCAGCAGCGGGACTAACTCCTACGAGCAGTACTTC.